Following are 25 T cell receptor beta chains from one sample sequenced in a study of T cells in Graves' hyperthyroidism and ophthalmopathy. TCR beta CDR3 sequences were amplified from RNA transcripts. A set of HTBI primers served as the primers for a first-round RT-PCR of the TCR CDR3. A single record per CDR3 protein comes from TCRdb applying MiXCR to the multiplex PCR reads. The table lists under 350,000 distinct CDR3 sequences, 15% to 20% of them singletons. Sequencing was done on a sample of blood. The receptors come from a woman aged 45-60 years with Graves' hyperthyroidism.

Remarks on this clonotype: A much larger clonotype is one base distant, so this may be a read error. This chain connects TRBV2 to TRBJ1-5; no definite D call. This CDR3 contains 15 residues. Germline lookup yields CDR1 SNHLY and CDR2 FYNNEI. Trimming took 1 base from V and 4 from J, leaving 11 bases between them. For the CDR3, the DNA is TGTGCCAGCAGTGAAGGAAGTCACTCAAATCAGCCCCAGCATTTT. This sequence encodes CASSEGSHSNQPQHF.

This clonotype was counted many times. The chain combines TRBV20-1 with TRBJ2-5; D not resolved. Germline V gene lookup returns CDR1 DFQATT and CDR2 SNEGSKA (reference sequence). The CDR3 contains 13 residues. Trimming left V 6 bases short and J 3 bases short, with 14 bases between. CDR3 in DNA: TGCAGTGCGCCTCCACGGCTCGAAGAGACCCAGTACTTC. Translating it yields CSAPPRLEETQYF.

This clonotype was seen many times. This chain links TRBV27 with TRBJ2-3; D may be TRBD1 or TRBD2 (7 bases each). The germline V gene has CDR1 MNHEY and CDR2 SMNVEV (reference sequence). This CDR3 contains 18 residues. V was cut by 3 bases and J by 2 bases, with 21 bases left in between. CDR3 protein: CASSFQGGGLPITDTQYF. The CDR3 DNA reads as TGTGCCAGCAGTTTTCAGGGGGGGGGACTACCAATCACAGATACGCAGTATTTT.

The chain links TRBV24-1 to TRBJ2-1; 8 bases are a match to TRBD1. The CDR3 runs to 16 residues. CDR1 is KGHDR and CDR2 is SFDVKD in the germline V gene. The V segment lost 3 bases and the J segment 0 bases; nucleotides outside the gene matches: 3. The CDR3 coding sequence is TGTGCCACCAGTGATCCAACAGGGGGCTCCTACAATGAGCAGTTCTTC. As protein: CATSDPTGGSYNEQFF.

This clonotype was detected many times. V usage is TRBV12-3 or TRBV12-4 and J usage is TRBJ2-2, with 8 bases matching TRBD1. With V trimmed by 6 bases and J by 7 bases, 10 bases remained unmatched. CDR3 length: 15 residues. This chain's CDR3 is CASSQAGGVSGELFF. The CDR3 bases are TGTGCCAGCAGCCAAGCAGGGGGCGTAAGCGGGGAGCTGTTTTTT.

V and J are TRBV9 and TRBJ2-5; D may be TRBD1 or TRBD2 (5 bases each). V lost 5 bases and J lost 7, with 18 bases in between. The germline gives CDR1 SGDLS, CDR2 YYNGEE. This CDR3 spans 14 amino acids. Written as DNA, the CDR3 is TGTGCCAGCAGTATGGGACCCGACGGGGCGACCCAGTACTTC. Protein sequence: CASSMGPDGATQYF.

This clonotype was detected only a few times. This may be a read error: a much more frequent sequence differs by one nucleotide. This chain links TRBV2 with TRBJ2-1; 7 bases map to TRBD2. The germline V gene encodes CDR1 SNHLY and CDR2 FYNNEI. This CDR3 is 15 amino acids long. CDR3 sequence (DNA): TGTGCCGGCAGTGAAGCGGGAAGCTCCTACAATGAGCAGTTCTTC. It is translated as CAGSEAGSSYNEQFF.

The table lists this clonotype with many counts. The DNA of the CDR3 is TGTGCCAGCAGTGGGACAGGGGGCTACGAGCAGTACTTC. Protein sequence: CASSGTGGYEQYF. V is TRBV2 and J is TRBJ2-7, with 10 bases fitting TRBD1. The germline V gene encodes CDR1 SNHLY and CDR2 FYNNEI. Trimming took 4 bases from V and 3 from J; bases not matched to a gene: 0. The CDR3 spans 13 residues. Using reference TRBV2 and TRBJ2-7 for the parts outside the CDR3, the full variable domain is EPEVTQTPSHQVTQMGQEVILRCVPISNHLYFYWYRQILGQKVEFLVSFYNNEISEKSEIFDDQFSVERPDGSNFTLKIRSTKLEDSAMYFCASSGTGGYEQYFGPGTRLTVT.

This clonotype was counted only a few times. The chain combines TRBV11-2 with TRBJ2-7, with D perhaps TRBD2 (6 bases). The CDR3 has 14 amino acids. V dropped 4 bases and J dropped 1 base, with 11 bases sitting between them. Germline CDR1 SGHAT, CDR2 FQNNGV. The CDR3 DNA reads TGTGCCAGCAGCTCCCGGCGGGAATCCTACGAGCAGTACTTC. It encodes CASSSRRESYEQYF.

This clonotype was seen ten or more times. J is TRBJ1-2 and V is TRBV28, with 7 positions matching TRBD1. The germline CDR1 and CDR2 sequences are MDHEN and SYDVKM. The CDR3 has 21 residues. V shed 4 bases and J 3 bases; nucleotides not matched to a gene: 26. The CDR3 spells CASSSISLIDRDPSNHYGYTF. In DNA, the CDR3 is TGTGCCAGCAGTTCGATAAGTTTAATCGACAGGGATCCATCGAATCACTATGGCTACACCTTC.

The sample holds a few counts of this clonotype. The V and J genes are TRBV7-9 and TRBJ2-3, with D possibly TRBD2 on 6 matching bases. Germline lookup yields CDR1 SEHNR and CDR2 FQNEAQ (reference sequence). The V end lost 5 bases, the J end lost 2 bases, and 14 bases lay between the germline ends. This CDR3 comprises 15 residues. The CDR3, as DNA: TGTGCCAGCAGCCGGGAGCGCGGGAACACAGATACGCAGTATTTT. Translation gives CASSRERGNTDTQYF.

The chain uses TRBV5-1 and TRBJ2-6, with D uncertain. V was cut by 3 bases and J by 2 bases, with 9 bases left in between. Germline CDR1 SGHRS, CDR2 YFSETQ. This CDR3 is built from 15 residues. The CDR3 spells CASSSVGTGANVLTF. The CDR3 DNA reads TGCGCCAGCAGCTCCGTGGGGACTGGGGCCAACGTCCTGACTTTC.

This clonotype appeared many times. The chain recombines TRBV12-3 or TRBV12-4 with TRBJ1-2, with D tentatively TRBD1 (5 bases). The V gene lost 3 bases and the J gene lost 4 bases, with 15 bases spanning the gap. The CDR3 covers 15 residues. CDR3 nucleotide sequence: TGTGCCAGCAGTTTGTTTGGGACGGGGATCTATGGCTACACCTTC. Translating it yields CASSLFGTGIYGYTF.

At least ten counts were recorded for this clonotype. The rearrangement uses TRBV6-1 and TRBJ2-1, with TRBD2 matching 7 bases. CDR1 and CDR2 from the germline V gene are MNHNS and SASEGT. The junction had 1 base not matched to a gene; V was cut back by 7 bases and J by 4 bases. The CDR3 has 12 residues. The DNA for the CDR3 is TGTGCCAGCAAGGGAGGGTACAATGAGCAGTTCTTC. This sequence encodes CASKGGYNEQFF.

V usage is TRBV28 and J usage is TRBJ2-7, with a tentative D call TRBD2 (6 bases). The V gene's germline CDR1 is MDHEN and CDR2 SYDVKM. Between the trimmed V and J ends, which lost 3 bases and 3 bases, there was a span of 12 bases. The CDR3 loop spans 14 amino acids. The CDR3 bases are TGTGCCAGCAGTTTGGGCGGGAAATACTACGAGCAGTACTTC. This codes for CASSLGGKYYEQYF.

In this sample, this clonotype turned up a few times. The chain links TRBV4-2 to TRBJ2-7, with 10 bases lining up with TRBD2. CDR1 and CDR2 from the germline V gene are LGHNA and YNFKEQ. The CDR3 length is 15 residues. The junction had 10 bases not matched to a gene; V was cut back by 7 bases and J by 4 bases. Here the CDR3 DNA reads TGTGCCAGCACCCTGGCTCTAGCGGGAGCGTACGAGCAGTACTTC. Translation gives CASTLALAGAYEQYF.

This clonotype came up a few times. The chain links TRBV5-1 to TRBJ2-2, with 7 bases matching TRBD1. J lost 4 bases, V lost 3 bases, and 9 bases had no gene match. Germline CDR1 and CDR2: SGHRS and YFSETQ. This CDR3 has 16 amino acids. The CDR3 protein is CASSYLQGTPTGELFF. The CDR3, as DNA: TGCGCCAGCAGCTACCTACAGGGGACCCCCACCGGGGAGCTGTTTTTT.

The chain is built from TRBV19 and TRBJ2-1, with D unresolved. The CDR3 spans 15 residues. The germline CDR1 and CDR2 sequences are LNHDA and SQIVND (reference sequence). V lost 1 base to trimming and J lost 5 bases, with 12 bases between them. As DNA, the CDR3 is TGTGCCAGTAGTATAGGGGTGCTCGAGCACAATGAGCAGTTCTTC. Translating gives CASSIGVLEHNEQFF.

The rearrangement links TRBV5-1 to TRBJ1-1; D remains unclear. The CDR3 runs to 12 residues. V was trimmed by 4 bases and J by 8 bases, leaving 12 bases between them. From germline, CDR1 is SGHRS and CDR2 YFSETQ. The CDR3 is CASSLGSVEAFF. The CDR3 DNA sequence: TGCGCCAGCAGCCTAGGGTCCGTCGAAGCTTTCTTT.

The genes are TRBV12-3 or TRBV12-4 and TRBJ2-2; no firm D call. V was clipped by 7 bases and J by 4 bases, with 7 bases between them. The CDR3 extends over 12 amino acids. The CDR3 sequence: CASNRATGELFF. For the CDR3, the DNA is TGTGCCAGCAACCGCGCCACCGGGGAGCTGTTTTTT.

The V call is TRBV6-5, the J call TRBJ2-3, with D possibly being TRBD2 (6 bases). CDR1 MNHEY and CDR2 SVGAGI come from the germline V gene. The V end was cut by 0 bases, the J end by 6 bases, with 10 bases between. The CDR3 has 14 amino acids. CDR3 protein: CASSYSTGDDTQYF. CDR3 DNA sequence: TGTGCCAGCAGTTACTCGACGGGGGACGATACGCAGTATTTT.

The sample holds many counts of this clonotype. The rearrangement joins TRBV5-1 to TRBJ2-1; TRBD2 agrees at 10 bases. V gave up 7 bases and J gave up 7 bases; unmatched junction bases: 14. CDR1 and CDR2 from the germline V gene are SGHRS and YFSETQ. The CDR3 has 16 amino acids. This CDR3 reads CASGPLSGRVGNEQFF. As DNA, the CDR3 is TGCGCCAGCGGACCGTTAAGCGGGAGGGTAGGGAATGAGCAGTTCTTC.

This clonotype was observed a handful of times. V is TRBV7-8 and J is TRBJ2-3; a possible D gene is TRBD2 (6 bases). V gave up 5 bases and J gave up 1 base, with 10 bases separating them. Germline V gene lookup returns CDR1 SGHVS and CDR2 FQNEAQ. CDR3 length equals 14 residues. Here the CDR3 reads CASSAGTRTDTQYF. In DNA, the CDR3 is TGTGCCAGCAGCGCGGGGACTCGCACAGATACGCAGTATTTT.

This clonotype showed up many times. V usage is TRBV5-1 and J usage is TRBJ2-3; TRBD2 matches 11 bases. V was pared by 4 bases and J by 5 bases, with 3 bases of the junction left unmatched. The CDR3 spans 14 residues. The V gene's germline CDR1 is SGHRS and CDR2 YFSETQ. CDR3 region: CASSHGLAGDTQYF. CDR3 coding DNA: TGCGCCAGCAGCCACGGACTAGCGGGAGATACGCAGTATTTT.

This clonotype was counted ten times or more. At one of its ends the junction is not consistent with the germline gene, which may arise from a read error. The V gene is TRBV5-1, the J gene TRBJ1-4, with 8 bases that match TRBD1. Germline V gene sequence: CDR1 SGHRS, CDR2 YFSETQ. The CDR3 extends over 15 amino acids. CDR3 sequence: CASSLGQGAGEKLFF. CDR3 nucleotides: TGCGCCAGCAGTTTGGGGCAGGGGGCAGGAGAAAAACTGTTTTTT.